One sample yielded the 24 T cell receptor beta chains listed below, sequenced in a study of cytomegalovirus exposure and HLA in healthy donors. This PCR relied on a set of 60 Vbeta primers and 13 Jbeta primers. Produced via immunoSEQ multiplex PCR; TCRdb's table is partial and in-frame only. The sample table sets out some 60,000 clones. Sequencing was performed on PBMCs. These receptors came from a man younger than 45 in good health and CMV-seropositive.

The rearrangement uses TRBV29-1 and TRBJ2-2; tentative D call: TRBD2 (6 bases). CDR1 and CDR2 (germline): SQVTM, ANQGSEA. This CDR3 is built from 15 residues. The germline V and J ends were trimmed by 8 bases and 0 bases, with 16 bases remaining between them. The CDR3 reads CSIPGVGANTGELFF. The CDR3, as DNA: TGCAGCATCCCGGGGGTGGGGGCGAACACCGGGGAGCTGTTTTTT.

This chain links TRBV2 with TRBJ2-5; tentatively, D is TRBD2 (5 bases). This CDR3 region has 15 residues. Trimming took off 10 bases at V and 3 bases at J, with 21 bases between the two ends. Germline lookup yields CDR1 SNHLY and CDR2 FYNNEI. The DNA of the CDR3 is TGTGCCAACCTACCCGGTTCTAGCCTTAAAGAGACCCAGTACTTC. Translated: CANLPGSSLKETQYF.

The chain recombines TRBV6-5 with TRBJ2-7, with D hard to call. Germline V gene sequence: CDR1 MNHEY, CDR2 SVGAGI. V lost 2 bases and J lost 0, with 8 bases in between. The CDR3 has 14 amino acids. This chain's CDR3 is CASSYGRFSYEQYF. CDR3 sequence (DNA): TGTGCCAGCAGTTACGGCAGGTTCTCCTACGAGCAGTACTTC.

The chain recombines TRBV11-2 with TRBJ2-7, with TRBD2 matching over 11 bases. There are 14 residues in the CDR3. Germline V lookup: CDR1 SGHAT, CDR2 FQNNGV. J lost 7 bases, V lost 5 bases, and 7 bases had no gene match. The CDR3 DNA reads as TGTGCCAGCAGCACTAGCGGGGGAACGTGGGAGCAGTACTTC. It yields the protein CASSTSGGTWEQYF.

The chain carries TRBV18 and TRBJ2-7; 8 bases match TRBD2. CDR3 length: 15 residues. Germline trimming cut 1 base from V and 4 bases from J; bases unmatched to any gene: 6. Germline CDR1 is KGHSH and CDR2 is LQKENI. CDR3 region: CASSPRASGSYEQYF. CDR3 DNA sequence: TGTGCCAGCTCACCACGGGCGAGCGGGAGTTACGAGCAGTACTTC.

The chain recombines TRBV5-1 with TRBJ2-5; D unclear. V was trimmed by 0 bases and J by 2 bases, leaving 8 bases between them. The CDR3 length is 14 residues. Germline values: CDR1 SGHRS, CDR2 YFSETQ. The CDR3 here is CASSLVHSQETQYF. As DNA, the CDR3 is TGCGCCAGCAGCTTGGTACACAGTCAAGAGACCCAGTACTTC.

The J gene is TRBJ2-7, the V gene TRBV4-1; D remains ambiguous. CDR1 and CDR2 from the germline V gene are MGHRA and YSYEKL. The CDR3 loop spans 16 amino acids. The V end lost 3 bases, the J end lost 3 bases, and 18 bases lay between the germline ends. The CDR3 bases are TGCGCCAGCAGCCATGACCAGGAAAGCCGAATCTACGAGCAGTACTTC. This encodes CASSHDQESRIYEQYF.

This rearrangement joins TRBV9 to TRBJ2-2; a possible D gene is TRBD2 (5 bases). CDR3 length equals 17 residues. Trimming took 0 bases from V and 5 from J, leaving 17 bases between them. Looked up from germline, CDR1 is SGDLS and CDR2 is YYNGEE. The CDR3 nucleotides are TGTGCCAGCAGCGTAGATATAGGACTCACAGTAACCGGGGAGCTGTTTTTT. Encoded protein: CASSVDIGLTVTGELFF.

The chain has TRBV2 and TRBJ2-7; 8 nucleotides line up with TRBD1. V was clipped by 6 bases and J by 0 bases; unmatched bases: 7. Germline lookup yields CDR1 SNHLY and CDR2 FYNNEI. The CDR3 runs 15 residues. Written as DNA, the CDR3 is TGTGCCAGCAGCTCCGACAGGGGTCTCTCCTACGAGCAGTACTTC. Translated: CASSSDRGLSYEQYF.

The J gene is TRBJ2-5, the V gene TRBV29-1; the D gene is possibly TRBD1 (5 bases). Germline-derived CDR1 and CDR2 are SQVTM and ANQGSEA. The CDR3 is 14 residues long. Between the trimmed V and J ends, which lost 3 bases and 2 bases, there was a span of 13 bases. The CDR3 reads CSVDRGRGQETQYF. CDR3 DNA: TGCAGCGTTGATAGGGGCAGAGGACAAGAGACCCAGTACTTC.

This sequence joins TRBV29-1 and TRBJ2-5, with TRBD2 as a possible D gene (5 bases). Per germline, CDR1 SQVTM and CDR2 ANQGSEA. The CDR3 has 12 residues. V was shortened by 7 bases and J by 0 bases, with 9 bases between the two germline ends. CDR3 DNA sequence: TGCAGCGGCTGGGAGAACCAAGAGACCCAGTACTTC. Protein sequence: CSGWENQETQYF.

The chain recombines TRBV5-1 with TRBJ2-7, with 7 bases aligning to TRBD2. CDR1 and CDR2 (germline): SGHRS, YFSETQ. The CDR3 is 14 residues long. Trimming cost V 0 bases and J 2 bases; bases outside gene matches: 2. CDR3 DNA sequence: TGCGCCAGCAGCTTGGGTGGACTAGCCTACGAGCAGTACTTC. Its protein is CASSLGGLAYEQYF.

The rearrangement uses TRBV7-2 and TRBJ2-3; D possibly corresponds to TRBD2 (6 bases). Germline values: CDR1 SGHTA, CDR2 FQGNSA. V was trimmed by 3 bases and J by 7 bases, leaving 11 bases between them. The CDR3 is 13 residues long. The CDR3 loop reads CASSLDYMNTQYF. The CDR3 coding sequence is TGTGCCAGCAGCTTGGACTATATGAATACGCAGTATTTT. Full variable domain (missing parts from reference TRBV7-2 and TRBJ2-3): GAGVSQSPSNKVTEKGKDVELRCDPISGHTALYWYRQSLGQGLEFLIYFQGNSAPDKSGLPSDRFSAERTGGSVSTLTIQRTQQEDSAVYLCASSLDYMNTQYFGPGTRLTVL.

The chain uses TRBV6-4 and TRBJ2-2; 7 bases map to TRBD1. Germline CDR1 reads MRHNA; CDR2 reads SNTAGT. Trimming removed 2 bases from V and 3 bases from J; junction bases left unmatched: 3. This CDR3 region has 15 residues. CDR3 sequence reads: CASSDDRDYTGELFF. The CDR3 region has the DNA TGTGCCAGCAGTGACGACAGGGATTACACCGGGGAGCTGTTTTTT.

The chain uses TRBV28 and TRBJ2-7, with 10 bases aligning to TRBD1. Germline lookup yields CDR1 MDHEN and CDR2 SYDVKM. The V gene end was trimmed by 3 bases and the J gene end by 5 bases; junction bases not matched to a gene: 10. CDR3 length: 16 residues. The CDR3, as DNA: TGTGCCAGCAGTTTCGAATACCGGGACAGGGGCCACGAGCAGTACTTC. Protein product: CASSFEYRDRGHEQYF.

The rearrangement uses TRBV6-5 and TRBJ1-4; D might be TRBD1 (5 bases). Germline V gene lookup returns CDR1 MNHEY and CDR2 SVGAGI. The CDR3 has 13 residues. The V end was cut by 11 bases, the J end by 4 bases, with 14 bases between. The CDR3 region has the DNA TGTGCCGTAGGGGCAGCAAATAATGAAAAACTGTTTTTT. This codes for CAVGAANNEKLFF.

The V and J genes are TRBV7-9 and TRBJ2-2, with 8 bases lining up with TRBD2. CDR3 length: 16 residues. The ends lost 1 base at V and 1 base at J; junction bases unmatched: 2. The germline gives CDR1 SEHNR, CDR2 FQNEAQ (reference sequence). CDR3 sequence (DNA): TGTGCCAGCAGCTTAGAGGCGGGAGGGAACACCGGGGAGCTGTTTTTT. The encoded protein is CASSLEAGGNTGELFF.

V gene TRBV9 combines with J gene TRBJ2-7, with D possibly matching TRBD2 (6 bases). Looked up from germline, CDR1 is SGDLS and CDR2 is YYNGEE. The length of the CDR3 is 13 residues. V lost 3 bases and J 1 base, leaving 8 bases between the germline ends. Here the CDR3 reads CASSAGVSYEQYF. The CDR3 DNA follows: TGTGCCAGCAGCGCGGGGGTTTCCTACGAGCAGTACTTC. Full variable domain (remainder filled in from reference TRBV9 and TRBJ2-7): DSGVTQTPKHLITATGQRVTLRCSPRSGDLSVYWYQQSLDQGLQFLIQYYNGEERAKGNILERFSAQQFPDLHSELNLSSLELGDSALYFCASSAGVSYEQYFGPGTRLTVT.

This rearrangement joins TRBV11-2 to TRBJ2-7, with TRBD1 matching 11 bases. CDR3 length equals 16 residues. Germline assignment: CDR1 SGHAT and CDR2 FQNNGV. Trimming at V came to 5 bases and at J to 2 bases, leaving 8 bases not matched to a gene. This CDR3 reads CASSTIGGQGAYEQYF. The CDR3 bases are TGTGCCAGCAGCACTATCGGGGGACAGGGGGCCTACGAGCAGTACTTC. The whole variable domain, filled in from reference TRBV11-2 and TRBJ2-7, reads EAGVAQSPRYKIIEKRQSVAFWCNPISGHATLYWYQQILGQGPKLLIQFQNNGVVDDSQLPKDRFSAERLKGVDSTLKIQPAKLEDSAVYLCASSTIGGQGAYEQYFGPGTRLTVT.

J is TRBJ2-7 and V is TRBV30; 11 positions match TRBD1. CDR3 length equals 15 residues. V gave up 1 base and J gave up 2 bases; unmatched junction bases: 4. CDR1 and CDR2 from the germline V gene are GTSNPN and SVGIG (reference sequence). The CDR3 DNA reads as TGTGCCTGGAGTGCAGGGACAGGGGGACCCTACGAGCAGTACTTC. Its translation: CAWSAGTGGPYEQYF.

V is TRBV5-1 and J is TRBJ2-7; a weak D match, TRBD1 (5 bases). The germline V and J ends were trimmed by 2 bases and 6 bases, with 9 bases remaining between them. The CDR3 is 12 residues long. CDR1 is SGHRS, CDR2 YFSETQ, per germline. The CDR3 reads CASSLDRGEQYF. Written as DNA, the CDR3 is TGCGCCAGCAGCTTAGACAGAGGCGAGCAGTACTTC.

The chain joins TRBV5-1 to TRBJ2-5; 10 bases are shared with TRBD2. Unmatched junction bases numbered 8, after V lost 7 bases and J lost 2 bases. Germline V gene data show CDR1 as SGHRS and CDR2 as YFSETQ. The CDR3 contains 15 residues. The CDR3 reads CASGRTSGTQETQYF. In DNA, the CDR3 is TGCGCCAGCGGGAGGACTAGCGGCACTCAAGAGACCCAGTACTTC.

This chain's CDR3 is CAWIQAPNTGELFF. In DNA, the CDR3 is TGTGCCTGGATTCAGGCGCCGAACACCGGGGAGCTGTTTTTT. This chain connects TRBV30 to TRBJ2-2; D is uncertain. Germline loops: CDR1 GTSNPN, CDR2 SVGIG (reference sequence). This CDR3 region has 14 residues. V was clipped by 4 bases and J by 0 bases, with 9 bases between them.

The chain carries TRBV18 and TRBJ2-7; TRBD2 is a possible D gene (5 bases). The V end was cut by 0 bases, the J end by 5 bases, with 20 bases between. This CDR3 comprises 17 residues. Per the germline V gene, CDR1 is KGHSH and CDR2 is LQKENI. The CDR3 loop reads CASSPPSVRGAQDEQYF. The CDR3 bases are TGTGCCAGCTCACCACCTTCCGTTCGGGGAGCTCAAGACGAGCAGTACTTC.